A few counts support the clone carrying this TCR beta chain. Germline and junction disagree at one end, which may indicate a read error. Seattle patients were enrolled while actively infected and followed longitudinally. Clones were sequenced by immunoSEQ multiplex PCR, and TCRdb holds only the in-frame ones, with some missing. The table includes roughly 290,000 clones, around 82% detected once. The data were taken from a study of blood T cell repertoires in COVID-19. About the research overall: Acute-phase and convalescent COVID-19 samples originated in the United States, Italy and Spain.

Germline lookup yields CDR1 MDHEN and CDR2 SYDVKM. CDR3 length: 13 amino acids. V is TRBV28 and J is TRBJ2-7, with TRBD1 matching over 7 bases. This receptor was taken from an older person with COVID-19, enrolled during active disease. Sequencing input: peripheral blood. Here the CDR3 reads CASGPIIQGQIDF. The CDR3 DNA sequence: TGTGCCAGCGGACCCATAATTCAGGGACAGATTGACTTC.